This TCR beta chain was captured by sequencing in a study of T cell responses to AZD1222 COVID-19 vaccine. Notes on the study in general: Among those given AZD1222, only five or six were seropositive at baseline. Samples come after the peak T cell response, not at day 14. Donors were mostly white British, more females; clonal diversity possibly underestimated. Among vaccine-associated CD4 TCRs, coverage spanned spike, with dominance at 160-218 and 743-854.

Concerning this clone itself: Its antigen is unidentified.

The table came from immunoSEQ multiplex PCR; TCRdb's copy has only in-frame clones and leaves some out. The table records 130,000 to 150,000 clones, 80% to 95% of them present only once. CDR3 size: 18 residues. This chain uses TRBV21-1 with TRBJ2-4; the table calls TRBD2, which could not be checked here. TRBV21-1 is a recognized pseudogene. The material was peripheral blood, obtained on day 0 of MenACWY control vaccination. The TCR sequence derives from an adult in good health. As DNA, the CDR3 is TGTGCCAGCAGCACCGGGGAGGACACCATTCTAGCCAAAAACATTCAGTACTTC. This encodes CASSTGEDTILAKNIQYF.